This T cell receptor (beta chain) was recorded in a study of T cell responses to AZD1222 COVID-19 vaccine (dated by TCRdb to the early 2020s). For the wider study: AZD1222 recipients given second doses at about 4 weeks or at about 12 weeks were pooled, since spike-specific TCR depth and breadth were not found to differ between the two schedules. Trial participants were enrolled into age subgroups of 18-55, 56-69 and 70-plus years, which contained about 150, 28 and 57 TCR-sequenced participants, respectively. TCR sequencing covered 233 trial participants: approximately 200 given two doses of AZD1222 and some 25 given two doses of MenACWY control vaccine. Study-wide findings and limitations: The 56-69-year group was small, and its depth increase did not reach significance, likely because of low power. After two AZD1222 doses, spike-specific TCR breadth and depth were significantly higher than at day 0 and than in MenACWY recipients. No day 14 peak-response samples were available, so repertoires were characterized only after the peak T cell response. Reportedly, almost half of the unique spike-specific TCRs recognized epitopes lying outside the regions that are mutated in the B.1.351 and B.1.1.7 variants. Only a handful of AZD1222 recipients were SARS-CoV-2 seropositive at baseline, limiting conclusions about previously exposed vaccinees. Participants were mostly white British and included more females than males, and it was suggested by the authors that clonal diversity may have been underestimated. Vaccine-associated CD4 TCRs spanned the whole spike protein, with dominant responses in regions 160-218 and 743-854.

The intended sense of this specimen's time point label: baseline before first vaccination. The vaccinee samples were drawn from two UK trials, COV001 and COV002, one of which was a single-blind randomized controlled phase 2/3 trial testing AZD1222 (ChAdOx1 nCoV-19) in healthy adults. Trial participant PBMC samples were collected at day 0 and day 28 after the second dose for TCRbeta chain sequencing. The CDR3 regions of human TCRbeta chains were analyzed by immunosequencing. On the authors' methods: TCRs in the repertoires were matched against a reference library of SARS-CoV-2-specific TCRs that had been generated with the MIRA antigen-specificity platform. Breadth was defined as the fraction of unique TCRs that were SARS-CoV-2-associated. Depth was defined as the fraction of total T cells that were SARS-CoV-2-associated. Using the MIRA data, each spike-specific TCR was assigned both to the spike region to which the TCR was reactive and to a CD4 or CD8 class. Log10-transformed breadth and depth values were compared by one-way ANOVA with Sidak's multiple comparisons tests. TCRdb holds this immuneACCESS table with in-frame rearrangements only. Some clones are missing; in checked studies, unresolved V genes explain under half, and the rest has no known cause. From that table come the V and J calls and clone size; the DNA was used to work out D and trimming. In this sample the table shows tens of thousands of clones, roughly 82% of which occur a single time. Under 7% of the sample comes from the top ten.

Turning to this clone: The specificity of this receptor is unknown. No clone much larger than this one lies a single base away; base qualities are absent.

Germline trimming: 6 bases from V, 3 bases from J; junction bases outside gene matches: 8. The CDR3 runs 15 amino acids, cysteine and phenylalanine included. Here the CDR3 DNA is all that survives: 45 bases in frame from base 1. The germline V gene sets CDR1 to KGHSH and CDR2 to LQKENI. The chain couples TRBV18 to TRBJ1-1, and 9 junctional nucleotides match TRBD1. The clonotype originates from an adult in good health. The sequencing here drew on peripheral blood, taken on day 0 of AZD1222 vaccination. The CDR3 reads CASSLEQGAYTEAFF. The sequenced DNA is TGTGCCAGCTCTCTAGAACAGGGGGCTTACACTGAAGCTTTCTTT.